This T cell receptor beta chain was identified in a study of blood T cell repertoires in COVID-19. Turning to the study itself: Donors in the United States, Italy and Spain gave samples during acute or convalescent COVID-19. Sources were T cells, B-cell-depleted T cells, or PBMCs; the material itself was cDNA or gDNA.

Patients from Seattle were sampled longitudinally, starting during active infection. In the source study's methods: Estimation of nucleated cell counts was performed using reference gene primer amplification. Only in-frame clones appear in the TCRdb table, and some are missing; sequencing was by immunoSEQ multiplex PCR. D and trimming were read from the DNA, whereas the V and J calls and clone size are those reported in that table. The profile shows roughly 230,000 clones, 70% to 90% of them singletons. Germline CDR1 reads LGHNA; CDR2 reads YNFKEQ. The V end was cut by 0 bases, the J end by 1 base, with 12 bases between. The CDR3 runs 16 residues.

This chain connects TRBV4-2 to TRBJ2-5, with a possible D match to TRBD1 (6 bases). This TCR derives from a man aged 50 to 59 with COVID-19, enrolled during active disease. Sequenced input: peripheral blood. The CDR3 sequence is CASSQEGPTGQETQYF. Here the CDR3 DNA reads TGTGCCAGCAGCCAAGAGGGGCCGACAGGCCAAGAGACCCAGTACTTC.